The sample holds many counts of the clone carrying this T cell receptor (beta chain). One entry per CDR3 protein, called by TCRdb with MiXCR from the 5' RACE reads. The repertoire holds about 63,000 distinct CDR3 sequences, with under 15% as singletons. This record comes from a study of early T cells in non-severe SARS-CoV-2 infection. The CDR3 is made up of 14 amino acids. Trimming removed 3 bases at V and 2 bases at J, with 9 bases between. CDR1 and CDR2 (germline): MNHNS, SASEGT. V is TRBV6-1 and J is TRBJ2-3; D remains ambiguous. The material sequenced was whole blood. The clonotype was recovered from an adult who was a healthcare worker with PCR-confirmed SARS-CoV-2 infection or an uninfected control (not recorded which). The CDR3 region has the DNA TGTGCCAGCAGTGATGGCCCGAACACAGATACGCAGTATTTT. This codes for CASSDGPNTDTQYF.